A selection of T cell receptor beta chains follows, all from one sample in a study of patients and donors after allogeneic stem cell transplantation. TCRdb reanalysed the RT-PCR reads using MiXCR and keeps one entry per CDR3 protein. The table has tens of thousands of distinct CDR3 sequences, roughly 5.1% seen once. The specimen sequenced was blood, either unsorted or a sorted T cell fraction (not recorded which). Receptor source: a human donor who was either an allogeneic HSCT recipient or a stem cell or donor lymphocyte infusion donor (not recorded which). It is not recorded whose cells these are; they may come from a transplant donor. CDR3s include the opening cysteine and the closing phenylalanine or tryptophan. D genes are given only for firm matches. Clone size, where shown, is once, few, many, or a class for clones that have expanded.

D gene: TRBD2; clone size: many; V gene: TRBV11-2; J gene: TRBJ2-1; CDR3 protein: CASSLSGSNNEQFF; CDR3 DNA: TGTGCCAGCAGCTTAAGCGGGAGTAACAATGAGCAGTTCTTC
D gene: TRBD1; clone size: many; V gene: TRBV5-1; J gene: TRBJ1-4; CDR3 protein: CASSIGQGDEKLFF; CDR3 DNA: TGCGCCAGCAGCATAGGACAGGGGGATGAAAAACTGTTTTTT
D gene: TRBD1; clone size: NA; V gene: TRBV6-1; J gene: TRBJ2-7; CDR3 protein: CASRPGQGPYEQYF; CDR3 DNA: TGTGCCAGCAGACCGGGACAGGGGCCCTACGAGCAGTACTTC
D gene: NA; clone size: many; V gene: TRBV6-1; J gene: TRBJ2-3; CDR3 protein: CASTPYGETDTQYF; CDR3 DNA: TGTGCCAGCACCCCATATGGGGAAACAGATACGCAGTATTTT
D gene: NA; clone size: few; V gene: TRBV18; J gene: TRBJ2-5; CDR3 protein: CASSDGMQETQYF; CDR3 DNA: TGTGCCAGCTCGGACGGAATGCAAGAGACCCAGTACTTC
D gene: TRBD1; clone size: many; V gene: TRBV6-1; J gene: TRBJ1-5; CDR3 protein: CASKKTGGNQPQHF; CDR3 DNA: TGTGCCAGCAAAAAGACAGGGGGCAATCAGCCCCAGCATTTT
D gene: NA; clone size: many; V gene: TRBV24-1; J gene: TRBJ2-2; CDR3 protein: CATSARRGWDNTGELFF; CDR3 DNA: TGTGCCACCAGTGCCCGAAGGGGGTGGGATAACACCGGGGAGCTGTTTTTT
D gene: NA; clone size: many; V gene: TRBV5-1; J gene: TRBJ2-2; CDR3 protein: CASSLDRAQGELFF; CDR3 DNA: TGCGCCAGCAGCTTGGACAGGGCTCAAGGGGAGCTGTTTTTT
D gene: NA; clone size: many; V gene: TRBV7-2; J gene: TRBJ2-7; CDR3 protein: CASSPPNRGSYEQYF; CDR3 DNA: TGTGCCAGCAGCCCCCCCAACCGGGGATCCTACGAGCAGTACTTC
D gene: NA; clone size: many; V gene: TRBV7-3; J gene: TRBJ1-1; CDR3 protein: CASSSSGVGGGTEAFF; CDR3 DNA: TGTGCCAGCAGCTCCTCAGGGGTTGGCGGGGGCACTGAAGCTTTCTTT
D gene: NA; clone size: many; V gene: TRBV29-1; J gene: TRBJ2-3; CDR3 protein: CSVVGWADTQYF; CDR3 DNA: TGCAGCGTGGTAGGTTGGGCAGATACGCAGTATTTT
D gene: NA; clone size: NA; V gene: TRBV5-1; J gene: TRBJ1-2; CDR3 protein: CASSLSGGANYGYTF; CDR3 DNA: TGCGCCAGCAGCTTGTCGGGGGGGGCTAACTATGGCTACACCTTC
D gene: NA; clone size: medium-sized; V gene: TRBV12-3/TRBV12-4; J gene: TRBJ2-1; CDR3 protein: CASSLGGNEQFF; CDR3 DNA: TGCGCCAGCAGCTTGGGGGGCAATGAGCAGTTCTTC
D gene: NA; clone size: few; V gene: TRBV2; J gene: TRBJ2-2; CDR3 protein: CATRPTGTGELFF; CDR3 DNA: TGTGCCACTCGACCTACAGGGACCGGGGAGCTGTTTTTT
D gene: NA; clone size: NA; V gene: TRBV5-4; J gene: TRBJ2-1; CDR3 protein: CASSRDEGWANEQFF; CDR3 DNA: TGTGCCAGCAGCAGGGACGAGGGTTGGGCCAATGAGCAGTTCTTC
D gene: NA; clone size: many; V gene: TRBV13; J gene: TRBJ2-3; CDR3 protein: CASSLGGYTDTQYF; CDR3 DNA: TGTGCCAGCAGCTTAGGGGGATACACAGATACGCAGTATTTT
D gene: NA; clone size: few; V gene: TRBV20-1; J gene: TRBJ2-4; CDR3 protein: CSASPQGIAKNIQYF; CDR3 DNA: TGCAGTGCTAGTCCCCAGGGGATAGCCAAAAACATTCAGTACTTC
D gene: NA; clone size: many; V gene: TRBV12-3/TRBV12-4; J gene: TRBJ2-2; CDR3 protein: CASCTGNTGELFF; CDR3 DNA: TGTGCCAGTTGTACCGGGAACACCGGGGAGCTGTTTTTT
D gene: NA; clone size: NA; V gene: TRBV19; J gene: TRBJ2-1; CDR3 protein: CASSSYGALNEQFF; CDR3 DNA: TGTGCCAGTAGTAGTTATGGGGCTTTGAATGAGCAGTTCTTC
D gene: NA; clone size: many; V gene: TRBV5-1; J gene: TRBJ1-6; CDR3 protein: CASSLGQPSGSPLHF; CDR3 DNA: TGCGCCAGCAGCCTCGGACAGCCGAGTGGTTCACCCCTCCACTTT
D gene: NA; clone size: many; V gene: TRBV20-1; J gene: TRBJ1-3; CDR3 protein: CSARGVSGAGNTIYF; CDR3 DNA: TGCAGTGCTAGAGGGGTGTCAGGGGCTGGAAACACCATATATTTT
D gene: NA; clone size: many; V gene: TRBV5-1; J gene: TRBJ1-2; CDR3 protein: CASSLEEIYGYTF; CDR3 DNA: TGCGCCAGCAGCTTGGAAGAGATTTATGGCTACACCTTC
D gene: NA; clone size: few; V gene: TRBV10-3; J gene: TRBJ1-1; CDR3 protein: CAISGQGRKAFF; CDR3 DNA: TGTGCCATCAGTGGGCAGGGGAGGAAAGCTTTCTTT
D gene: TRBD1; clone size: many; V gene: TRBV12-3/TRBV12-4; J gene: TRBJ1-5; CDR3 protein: CASSQGAGVGQPQHF; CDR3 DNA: TGTGCCAGCAGCCAGGGGGCAGGGGTCGGTCAGCCCCAGCATTTT
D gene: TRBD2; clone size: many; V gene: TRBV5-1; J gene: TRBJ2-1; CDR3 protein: CASSLISGRIVNEQFF; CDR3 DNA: TGCGCCAGCAGCTTGATAAGCGGGAGGATCGTGAATGAGCAGTTCTTC
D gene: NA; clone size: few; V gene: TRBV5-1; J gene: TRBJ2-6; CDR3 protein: CASSLGPFGGANVLTF; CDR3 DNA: TGCGCCAGCAGCTTAGGGCCTTTCGGTGGGGCCAACGTCCTGACTTTC
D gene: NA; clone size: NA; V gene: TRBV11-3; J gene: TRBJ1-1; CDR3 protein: CASSNTQGTEAFF; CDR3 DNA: TGTGCCAGCAGCAATACACAGGGTACTGAAGCTTTCTTT
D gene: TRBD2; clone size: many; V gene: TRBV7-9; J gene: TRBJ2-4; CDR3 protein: CASRSGGASGNIQYF; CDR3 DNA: TGTGCCAGCAGATCCGGGGGGGCTAGCGGGAACATTCAGTACTTC
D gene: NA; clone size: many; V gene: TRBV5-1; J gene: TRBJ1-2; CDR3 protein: CASSLDRAGYGYTF; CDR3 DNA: TGCGCCAGCAGCTTGGACAGGGCCGGCTATGGCTACACCTTC
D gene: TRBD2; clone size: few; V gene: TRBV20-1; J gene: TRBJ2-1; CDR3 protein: CSASGAGDHEQFF; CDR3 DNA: TGCAGTGCTAGCGGGGCGGGGGATCATGAGCAGTTCTTC
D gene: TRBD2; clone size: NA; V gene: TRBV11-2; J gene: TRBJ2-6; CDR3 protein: CASSSPLRRGASGANVLTF; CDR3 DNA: TGTGCCAGCAGCTCCCCACTGAGGCGGGGGGCATCTGGGGCCAACGTCCTGACTTTC
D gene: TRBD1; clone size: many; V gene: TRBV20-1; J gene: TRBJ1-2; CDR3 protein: CSARPWRDRDYGYTF; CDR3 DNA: TGCAGTGCTCGCCCCTGGCGGGACAGGGACTATGGCTACACCTTC
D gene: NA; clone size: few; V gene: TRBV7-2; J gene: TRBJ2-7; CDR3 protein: CASSSPGAKREQYF; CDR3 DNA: TGTGCCAGCAGCTCACCGGGTGCGAAACGGGAGCAGTACTTC
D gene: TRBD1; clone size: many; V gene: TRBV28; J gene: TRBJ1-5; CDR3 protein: CASSDQGADQPQHF; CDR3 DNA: TGTGCCAGCAGTGACCAGGGGGCTGATCAGCCCCAGCATTTT
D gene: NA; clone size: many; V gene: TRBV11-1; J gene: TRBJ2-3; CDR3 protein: CASSLLLLDTQYF; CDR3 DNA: TGTGCCAGCAGCTTACTGCTACTGGATACGCAGTATTTT
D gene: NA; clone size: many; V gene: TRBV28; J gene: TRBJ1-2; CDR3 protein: CASSSPWGVQYYGYTF; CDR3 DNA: TGTGCCAGCAGTTCCCCTTGGGGGGTCCAATACTATGGCTACACCTTC
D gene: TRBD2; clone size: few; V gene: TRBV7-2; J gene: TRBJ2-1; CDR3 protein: CASSLEGLRNNEQFF; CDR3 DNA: TGTGCCAGCAGCTTAGAGGGACTACGTAACAATGAGCAGTTCTTC
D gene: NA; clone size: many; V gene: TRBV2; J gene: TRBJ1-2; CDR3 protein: CASSEGGWSQFGYTF; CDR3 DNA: TGTGCCAGCAGTGAAGGAGGTTGGTCCCAGTTCGGCTACACCTTC
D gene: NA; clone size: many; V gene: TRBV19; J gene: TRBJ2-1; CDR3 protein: CASSPQRGEQFF; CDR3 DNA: TGTGCCAGTAGTCCCCAGAGGGGTGAGCAGTTCTTC
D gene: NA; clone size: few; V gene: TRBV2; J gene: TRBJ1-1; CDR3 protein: CASSAGFEAFF; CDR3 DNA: TGTGCCAGCAGTGCCGGATTTGAAGCTTTCTTT
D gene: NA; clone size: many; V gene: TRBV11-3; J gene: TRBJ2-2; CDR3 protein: CASSSKGTWNTGELFF; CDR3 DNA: TGTGCCAGCAGCTCGAAAGGGACTTGGAACACCGGGGAGCTGTTTTTT
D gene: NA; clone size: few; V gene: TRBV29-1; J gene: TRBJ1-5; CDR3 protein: CSVVQGSQPQHF; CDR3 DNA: TGCAGCGTTGTTCAGGGGAGTCAGCCCCAGCATTTT
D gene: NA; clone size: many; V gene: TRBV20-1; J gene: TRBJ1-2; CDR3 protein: CSAPNVGGYTF; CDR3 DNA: TGCAGTGCCCCCAATGTAGGTGGCTACACCTTC
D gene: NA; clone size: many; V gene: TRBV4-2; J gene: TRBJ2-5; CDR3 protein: CASSQDPVGGTQYF; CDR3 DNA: TGTGCCAGCAGCCAAGATCCGGTAGGCGGGACCCAGTACTTC
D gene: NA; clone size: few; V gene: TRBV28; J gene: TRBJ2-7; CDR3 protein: CASSPRRMRGPGEQYF; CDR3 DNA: TGTGCCAGCAGTCCCCGCCGAATGAGAGGGCCGGGGGAGCAGTACTTC
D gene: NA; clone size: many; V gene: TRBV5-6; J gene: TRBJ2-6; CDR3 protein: CASSYRGRSGANVLTF; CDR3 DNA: TGTGCCAGCAGCTATAGGGGACGTTCTGGGGCCAACGTCCTGACTTTC
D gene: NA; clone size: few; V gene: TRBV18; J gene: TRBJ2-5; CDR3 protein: CASSLRDKETQYF; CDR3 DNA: TGTGCCAGCTCGCTTCGGGACAAAGAGACCCAGTACTTC
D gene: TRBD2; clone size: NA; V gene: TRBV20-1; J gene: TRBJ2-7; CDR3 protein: CSVVSGGSPSEQYF; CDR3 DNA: TGCAGTGTAGTTAGCGGGGGGTCTCCTAGTGAGCAGTACTTC
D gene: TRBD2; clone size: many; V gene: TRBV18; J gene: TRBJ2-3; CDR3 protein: CASSPPGGHTDTQYF; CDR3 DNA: TGTGCCAGCTCACCTCCGGGGGGGCATACAGATACGCAGTATTTT
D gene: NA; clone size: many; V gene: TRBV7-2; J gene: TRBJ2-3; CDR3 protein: CASSALTDFTQYF; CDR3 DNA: TGTGCCAGCAGCGCCCTGACTGATTTTACGCAGTATTTT
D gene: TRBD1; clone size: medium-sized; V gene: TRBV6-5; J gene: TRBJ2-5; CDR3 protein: CASSYPSGTGQETQYF; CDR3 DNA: TGTGCCAGCAGTTATCCGTCCGGGACAGGGCAAGAGACCCAGTACTTC
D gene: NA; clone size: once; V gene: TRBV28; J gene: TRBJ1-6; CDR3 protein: CASRRRGSSYNSPLHF; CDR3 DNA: TGTGCCAGTCGGAGGAGGGGGAGCTCCTATAATTCACCCCTCCACTTT
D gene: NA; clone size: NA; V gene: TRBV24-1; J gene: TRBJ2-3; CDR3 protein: CATSEGASPTQYF; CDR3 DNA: TGTGCCACCAGTGAAGGCGCTAGCCCTACCCAGTATTTT
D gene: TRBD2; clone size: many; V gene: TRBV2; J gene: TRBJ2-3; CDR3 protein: CASTPGLADTQYF; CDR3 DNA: TGTGCCAGCACTCCAGGACTAGCGGATACGCAGTATTTT
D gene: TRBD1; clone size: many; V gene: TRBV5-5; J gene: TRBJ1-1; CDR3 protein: CASSLEPLKTGRAFF; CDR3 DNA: TGTGCCAGCAGCTTAGAGCCTCTGAAGACAGGGCGGGCTTTCTTT
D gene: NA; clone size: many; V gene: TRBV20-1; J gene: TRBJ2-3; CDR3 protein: CSANREPGADTQYF; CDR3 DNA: TGCAGTGCTAACCGGGAGCCAGGGGCAGATACGCAGTATTTT